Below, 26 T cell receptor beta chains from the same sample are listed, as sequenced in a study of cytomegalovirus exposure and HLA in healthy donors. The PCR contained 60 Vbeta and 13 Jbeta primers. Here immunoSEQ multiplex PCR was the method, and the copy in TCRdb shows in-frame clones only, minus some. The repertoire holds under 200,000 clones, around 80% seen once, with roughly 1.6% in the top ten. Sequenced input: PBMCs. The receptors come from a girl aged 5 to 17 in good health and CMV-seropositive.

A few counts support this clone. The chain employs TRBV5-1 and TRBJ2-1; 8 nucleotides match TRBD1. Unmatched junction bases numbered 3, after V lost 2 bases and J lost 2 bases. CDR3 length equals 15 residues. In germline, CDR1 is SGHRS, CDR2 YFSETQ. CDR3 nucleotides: TGCGCCAGCAGCTTCTTACAGGGGGCCTACAATGAGCAGTTCTTC. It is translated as CASSFLQGAYNEQFF.

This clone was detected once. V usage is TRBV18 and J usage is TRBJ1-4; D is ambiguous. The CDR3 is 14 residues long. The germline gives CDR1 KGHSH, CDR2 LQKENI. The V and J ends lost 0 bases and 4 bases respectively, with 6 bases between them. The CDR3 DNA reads TGTGCCAGCTCACCACCGATCGGTAATGAAAAACTGTTTTTT. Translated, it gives CASSPPIGNEKLFF.

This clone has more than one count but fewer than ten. The CDR3 nucleotides are TGTGCCAGTAGTATAGTCAGCTCTGGGGCCAACGTCCTGACTTTC. This sequence encodes CASSIVSSGANVLTF. The gene calls are TRBV19 and TRBJ2-6; D remains ambiguous. The CDR3 is 15 amino acids. V was shortened by 1 base and J by 0 bases, with 4 bases between the two germline ends. Germline CDR1 reads LNHDA; CDR2 reads SQIVND (reference sequence).

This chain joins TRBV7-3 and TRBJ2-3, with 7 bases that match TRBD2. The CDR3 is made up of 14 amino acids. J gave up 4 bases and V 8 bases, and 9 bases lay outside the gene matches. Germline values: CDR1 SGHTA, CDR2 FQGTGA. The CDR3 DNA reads TGTGCCAGCGGTCAGCGGGGTCCGCCAGATACGCAGTATTTT. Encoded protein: CASGQRGPPDTQYF.

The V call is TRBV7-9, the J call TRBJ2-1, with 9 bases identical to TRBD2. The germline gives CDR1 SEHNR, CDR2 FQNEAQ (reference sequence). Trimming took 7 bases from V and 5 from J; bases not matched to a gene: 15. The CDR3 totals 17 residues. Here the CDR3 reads CASTRLGASGIDNEQFF. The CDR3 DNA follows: TGTGCCAGCACCCGACTAGGCGCTAGCGGGATAGACAATGAGCAGTTCTTC.

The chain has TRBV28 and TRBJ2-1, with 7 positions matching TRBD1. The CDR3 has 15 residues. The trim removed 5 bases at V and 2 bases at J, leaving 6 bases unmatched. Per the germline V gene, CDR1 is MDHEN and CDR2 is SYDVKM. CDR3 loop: CASSPPGQPYNEQFF. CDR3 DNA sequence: TGTGCCAGCAGTCCACCGGGACAGCCCTACAATGAGCAGTTCTTC.

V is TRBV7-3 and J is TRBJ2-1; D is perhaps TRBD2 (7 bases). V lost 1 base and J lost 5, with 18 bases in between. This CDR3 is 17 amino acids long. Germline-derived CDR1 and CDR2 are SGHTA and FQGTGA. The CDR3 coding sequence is TGTGCCAGCAGCTTAATAGGGCGCGCGGGGGCCCACAATGAGCAGTTCTTC. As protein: CASSLIGRAGAHNEQFF.

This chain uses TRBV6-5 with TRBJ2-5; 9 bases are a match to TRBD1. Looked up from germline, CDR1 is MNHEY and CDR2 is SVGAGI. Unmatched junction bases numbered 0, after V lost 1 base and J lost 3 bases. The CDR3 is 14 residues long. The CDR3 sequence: CASSYWDREETQYF. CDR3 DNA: TGTGCCAGCAGTTACTGGGACAGGGAAGAGACCCAGTACTTC.

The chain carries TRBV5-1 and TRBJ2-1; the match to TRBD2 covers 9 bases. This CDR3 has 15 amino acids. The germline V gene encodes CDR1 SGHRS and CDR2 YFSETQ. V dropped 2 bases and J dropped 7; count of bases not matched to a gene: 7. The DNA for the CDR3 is TGCGCCAGCAGCTTTTCGCCGAGCGGGAGGAATGAGCAGTTCTTC. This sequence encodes CASSFSPSGRNEQFF. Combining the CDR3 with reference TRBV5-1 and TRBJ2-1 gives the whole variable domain KAGVTQTPRYLIKTRGQQVTLSCSPISGHRSVSWYQQTPGQGLQFLFEYFSETQRNKGNFPGRFSGRQFSNSRSEMNVSTLELGDSALYLCASSFSPSGRNEQFFGPGTRLTVL.

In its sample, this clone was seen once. For the CDR3, the DNA is TGTGCCAGCAGCAGACAGGGTGGCCAGCCCCAGCATTTT. This translates into CASSRQGGQPQHF. This chain connects TRBV6-5 to TRBJ1-5; 7 bases are shared with TRBD1. The V segment lost 6 bases and the J segment 7 bases; nucleotides outside the gene matches: 6. This CDR3 comprises 13 residues. Germline V gene lookup returns CDR1 MNHEY and CDR2 SVGAGI.

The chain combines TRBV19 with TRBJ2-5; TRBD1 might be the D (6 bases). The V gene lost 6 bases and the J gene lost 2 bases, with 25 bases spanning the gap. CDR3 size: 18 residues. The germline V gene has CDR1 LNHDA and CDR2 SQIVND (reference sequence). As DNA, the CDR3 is TGTGCCAGTAGAGGGGGTCATACTTACCGGGACATACAAGAGACCCAGTACTTC. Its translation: CASRGGHTYRDIQETQYF.

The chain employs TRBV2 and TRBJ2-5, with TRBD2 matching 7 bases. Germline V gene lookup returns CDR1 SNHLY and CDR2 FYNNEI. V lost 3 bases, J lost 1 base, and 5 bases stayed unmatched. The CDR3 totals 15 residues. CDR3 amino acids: CASSEVSGAQETQYF. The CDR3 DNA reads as TGTGCCAGCAGTGAGGTCAGCGGGGCCCAAGAGACCCAGTACTTC.

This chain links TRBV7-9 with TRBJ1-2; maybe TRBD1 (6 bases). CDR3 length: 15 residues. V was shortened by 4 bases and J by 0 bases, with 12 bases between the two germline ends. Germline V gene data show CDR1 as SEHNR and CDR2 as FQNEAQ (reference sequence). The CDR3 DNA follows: TGTGCCAGCAGCTACGGAGAGGGGGCTAACTATGGCTACACCTTC. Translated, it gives CASSYGEGANYGYTF.

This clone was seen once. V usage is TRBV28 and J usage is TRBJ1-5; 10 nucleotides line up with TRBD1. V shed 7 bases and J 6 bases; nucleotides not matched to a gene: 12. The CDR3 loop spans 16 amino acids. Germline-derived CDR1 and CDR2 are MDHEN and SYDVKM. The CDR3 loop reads CASKNTGQGRAQPQHF. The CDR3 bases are TGTGCCAGCAAAAACACGGGACAGGGGAGGGCTCAGCCCCAGCATTTT.

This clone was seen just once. The DNA of the CDR3 is TGTGCCAGCAACCCGGACAGAGGGGTGGGCTACACCTTC. It is translated as CASNPDRGVGYTF. The chain links TRBV28 to TRBJ1-2, with D possibly being TRBD1 (6 bases). Per germline, CDR1 MDHEN and CDR2 SYDVKM. V shed 7 bases and J shed 8 bases, with 17 bases lying between them. The CDR3 consists of 13 residues.

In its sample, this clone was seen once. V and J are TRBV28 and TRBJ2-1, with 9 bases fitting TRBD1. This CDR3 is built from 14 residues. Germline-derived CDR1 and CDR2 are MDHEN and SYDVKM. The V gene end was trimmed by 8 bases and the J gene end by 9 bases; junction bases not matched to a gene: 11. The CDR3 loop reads CASWTSTGGVEQFF. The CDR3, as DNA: TGTGCCAGCTGGACTTCAACAGGGGGCGTTGAGCAGTTCTTC.

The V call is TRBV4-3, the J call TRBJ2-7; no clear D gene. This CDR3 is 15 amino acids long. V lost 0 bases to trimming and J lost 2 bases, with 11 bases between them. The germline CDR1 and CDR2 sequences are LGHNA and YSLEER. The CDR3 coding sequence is TGCGCCAGCAGCCAAGAAGTCGAGCTAGCCTACGAGCAGTACTTC. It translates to CASSQEVELAYEQYF.

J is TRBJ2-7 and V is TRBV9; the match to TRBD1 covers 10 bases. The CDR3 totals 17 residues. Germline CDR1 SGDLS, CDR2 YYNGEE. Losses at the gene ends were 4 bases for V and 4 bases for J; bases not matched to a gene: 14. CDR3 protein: CASSPNLPGQGKYEQYF. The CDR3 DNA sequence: TGTGCCAGCAGCCCTAATCTTCCGGGACAGGGGAAATACGAGCAGTACTTC. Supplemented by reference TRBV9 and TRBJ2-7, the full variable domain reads DSGVTQTPKHLITATGQRVTLRCSPRSGDLSVYWYQQSLDQGLQFLIQYYNGEERAKGNILERFSAQQFPDLHSELNLSSLELGDSALYFCASSPNLPGQGKYEQYFGPGTRLTVT.

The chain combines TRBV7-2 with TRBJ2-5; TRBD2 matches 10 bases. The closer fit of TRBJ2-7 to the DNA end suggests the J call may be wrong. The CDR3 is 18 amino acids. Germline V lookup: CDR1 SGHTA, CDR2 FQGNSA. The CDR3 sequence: CASSGAWTSGGPLDEQYF. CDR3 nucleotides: TGTGCCAGCAGCGGGGCGTGGACTAGCGGAGGACCTCTGGACGAGCAGTACTTC.

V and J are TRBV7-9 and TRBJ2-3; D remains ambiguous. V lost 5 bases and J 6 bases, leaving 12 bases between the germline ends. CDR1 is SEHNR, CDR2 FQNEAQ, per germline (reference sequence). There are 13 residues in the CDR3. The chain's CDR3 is CASSPSGADTQYF. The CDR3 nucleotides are TGTGCCAGCAGCCCCTCTGGAGCGGATACGCAGTATTTT.

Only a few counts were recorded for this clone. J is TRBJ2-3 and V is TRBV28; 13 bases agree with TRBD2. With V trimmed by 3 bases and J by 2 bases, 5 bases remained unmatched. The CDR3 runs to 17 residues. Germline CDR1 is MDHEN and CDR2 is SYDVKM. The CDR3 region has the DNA TGTGCCAGCAGTTTGGGGGGGACTAGCGGGACCACAGATACGCAGTATTTT. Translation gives CASSLGGTSGTTDTQYF.

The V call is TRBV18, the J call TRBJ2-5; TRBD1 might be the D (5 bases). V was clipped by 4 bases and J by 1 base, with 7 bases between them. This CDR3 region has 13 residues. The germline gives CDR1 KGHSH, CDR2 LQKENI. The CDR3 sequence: CASSRGPQETQYF. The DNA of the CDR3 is TGTGCCAGCTCACGGGGCCCCCAAGAGACCCAGTACTTC.

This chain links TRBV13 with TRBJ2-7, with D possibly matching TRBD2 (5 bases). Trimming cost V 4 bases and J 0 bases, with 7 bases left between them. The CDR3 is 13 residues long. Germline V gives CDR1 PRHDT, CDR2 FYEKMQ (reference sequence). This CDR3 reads CASSSGGSYEQYF. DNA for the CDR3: TGTGCCAGCAGCTCCGGAGGCTCCTACGAGCAGTACTTC.

CDR3 amino acids: CASSLGGTGGETQYF. CDR3 coding DNA: TGTGCCAGCAGCTTGGGCGGGACAGGGGGAGAGACCCAGTACTTC. J is TRBJ2-5 and V is TRBV5-6; TRBD1 matches at 11 bases. J lost 4 bases, V lost 0 bases, and 2 bases had no gene match. Per the germline V gene, CDR1 is SGHDT and CDR2 is YYEEEE. This CDR3 has 15 residues.

As DNA, the CDR3 is TGTGCCAGCAGCGTAGCCAGCGGCGTCGGAGAGACCCAGTACTTC. The encoded protein is CASSVASGVGETQYF. The chain uses TRBV9 and TRBJ2-5, with TRBD2 as a possible D gene (5 bases). Trimming stripped 0 bases from V and 4 bases from J, with 13 bases between. The CDR3 covers 15 residues. CDR1 is SGDLS and CDR2 is YYNGEE in the germline V gene.

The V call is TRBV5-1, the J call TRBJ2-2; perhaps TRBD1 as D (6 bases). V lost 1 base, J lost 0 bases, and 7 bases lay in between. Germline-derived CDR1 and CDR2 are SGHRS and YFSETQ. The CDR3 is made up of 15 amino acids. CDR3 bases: TGCGCCAGCAGCTTGCCAGGGGCGAACACCGGGGAGCTGTTTTTT. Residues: CASSLPGANTGELFF. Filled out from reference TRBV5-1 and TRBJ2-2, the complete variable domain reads KAGVTQTPRYLIKTRGQQVTLSCSPISGHRSVSWYQQTPGQGLQFLFEYFSETQRNKGNFPGRFSGRQFSNSRSEMNVSTLELGDSALYLCASSLPGANTGELFFGEGSRLTVL.